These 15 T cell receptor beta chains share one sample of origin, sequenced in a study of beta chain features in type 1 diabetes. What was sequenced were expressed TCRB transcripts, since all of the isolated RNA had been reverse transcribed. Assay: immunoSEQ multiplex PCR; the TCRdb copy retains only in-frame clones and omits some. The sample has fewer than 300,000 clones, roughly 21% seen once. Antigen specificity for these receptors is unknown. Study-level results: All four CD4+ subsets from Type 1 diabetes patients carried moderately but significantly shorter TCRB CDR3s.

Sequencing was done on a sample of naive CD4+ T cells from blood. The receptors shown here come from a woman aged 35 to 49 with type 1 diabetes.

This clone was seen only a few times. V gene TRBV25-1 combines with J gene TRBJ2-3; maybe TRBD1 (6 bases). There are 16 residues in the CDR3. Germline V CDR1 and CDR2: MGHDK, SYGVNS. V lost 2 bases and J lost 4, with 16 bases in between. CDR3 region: CASSERGRGDSDTQYF. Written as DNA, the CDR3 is TGTGCCAGCAGTGAACGGGGCAGGGGAGATTCAGATACGCAGTATTTT. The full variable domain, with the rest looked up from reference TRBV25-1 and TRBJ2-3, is EADIYQTPRYLVIGTGKKITLECSQTMGHDKMYWYQQDPGMELHLIHYSYGVNSTEKGDLSSESTVSRIRTEHFPLTLESARPSHTSQYLCASSERGRGDSDTQYFGPGTRLTVL.

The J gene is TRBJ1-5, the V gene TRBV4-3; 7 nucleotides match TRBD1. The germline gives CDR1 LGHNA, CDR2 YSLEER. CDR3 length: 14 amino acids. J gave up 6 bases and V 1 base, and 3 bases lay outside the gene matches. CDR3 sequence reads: CASSQGQGGQPQHF. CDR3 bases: TGCGCCAGCAGCCAAGGGCAGGGGGGTCAGCCCCAGCATTTT.

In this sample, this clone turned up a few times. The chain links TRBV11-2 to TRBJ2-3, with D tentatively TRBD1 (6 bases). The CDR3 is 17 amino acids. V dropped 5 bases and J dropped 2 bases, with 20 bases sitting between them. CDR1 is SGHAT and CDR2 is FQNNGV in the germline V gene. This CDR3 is CASSVKPQGANTDTQYF. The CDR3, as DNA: TGTGCCAGCAGCGTCAAGCCACAGGGCGCCAACACAGATACGCAGTATTTT.

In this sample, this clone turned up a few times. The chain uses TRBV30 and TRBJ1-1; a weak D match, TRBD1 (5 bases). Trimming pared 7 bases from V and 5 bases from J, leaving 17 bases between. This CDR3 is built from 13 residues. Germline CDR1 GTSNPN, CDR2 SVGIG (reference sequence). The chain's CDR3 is CALAGGRRTEAFF. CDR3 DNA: TGTGCCTTGGCCGGGGGACGGAGGACTGAAGCTTTCTTT.

DNA for the CDR3: TGTGCCAGCTCAAGCGGGGTAGCGAGCACAGATACGCAGTATTTT. Its protein is CASSSGVASTDTQYF. The chain joins TRBV18 to TRBJ2-3; 7 bases line up with TRBD2. After removal of 5 bases from V and 0 bases from J, the junction contained 5 bases not matched to a gene. From germline, CDR1 is KGHSH and CDR2 LQKENI. This CDR3 has 15 amino acids. Combining the CDR3 with reference TRBV18 and TRBJ2-3 gives the whole variable domain NAGVMQNPRHLVRRRGQEARLRCSPMKGHSHVYWYRQLPEEGLKFMVYLQKENIIDESGMPKERFSAEFPKEGPSILRIQQVVRGDSAAYFCASSSGVASTDTQYFGPGTRLTVL.

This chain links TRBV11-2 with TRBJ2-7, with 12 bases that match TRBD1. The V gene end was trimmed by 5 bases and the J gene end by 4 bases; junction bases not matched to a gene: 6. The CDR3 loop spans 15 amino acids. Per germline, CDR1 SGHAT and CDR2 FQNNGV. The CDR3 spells CASSPGTGGGYEQYF. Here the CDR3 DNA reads TGTGCCAGCAGCCCCGGGACAGGGGGCGGGTACGAGCAGTACTTC.

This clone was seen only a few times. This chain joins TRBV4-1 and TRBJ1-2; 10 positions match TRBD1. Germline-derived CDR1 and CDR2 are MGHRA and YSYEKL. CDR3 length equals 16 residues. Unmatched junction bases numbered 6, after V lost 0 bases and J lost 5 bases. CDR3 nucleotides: TGCGCCAGCAGCCAAGAACCCCGGACAGGGGGTTATGGCTACACCTTC. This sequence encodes CASSQEPRTGGYGYTF.

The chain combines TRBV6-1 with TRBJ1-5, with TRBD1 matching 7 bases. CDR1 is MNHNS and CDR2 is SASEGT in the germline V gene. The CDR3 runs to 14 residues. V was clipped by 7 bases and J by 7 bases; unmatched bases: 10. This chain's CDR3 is CASNGPGTDQPQHF. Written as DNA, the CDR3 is TGTGCCAGCAATGGTCCAGGGACAGACCAGCCCCAGCATTTT.

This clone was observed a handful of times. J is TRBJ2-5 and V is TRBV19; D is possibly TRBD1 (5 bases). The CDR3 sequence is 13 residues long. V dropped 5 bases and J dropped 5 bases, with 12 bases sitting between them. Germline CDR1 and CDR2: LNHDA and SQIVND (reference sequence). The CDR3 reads CASSWAGFETQYF. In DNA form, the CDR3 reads TGTGCCAGTAGTTGGGCAGGGTTTGAGACCCAGTACTTC.

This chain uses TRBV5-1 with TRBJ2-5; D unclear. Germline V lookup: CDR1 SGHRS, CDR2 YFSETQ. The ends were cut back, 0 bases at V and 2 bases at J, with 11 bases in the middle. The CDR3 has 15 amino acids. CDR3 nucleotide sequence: TGCGCCAGCAGCTTGGTGGCGACAACGCAAGAGACCCAGTACTTC. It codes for CASSLVATTQETQYF.

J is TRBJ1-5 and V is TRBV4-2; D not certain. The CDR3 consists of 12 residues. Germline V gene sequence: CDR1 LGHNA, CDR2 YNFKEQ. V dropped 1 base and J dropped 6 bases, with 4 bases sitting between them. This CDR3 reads CASSQAGQPQHF. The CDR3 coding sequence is TGTGCCAGCAGCCAAGCCGGTCAGCCCCAGCATTTT.

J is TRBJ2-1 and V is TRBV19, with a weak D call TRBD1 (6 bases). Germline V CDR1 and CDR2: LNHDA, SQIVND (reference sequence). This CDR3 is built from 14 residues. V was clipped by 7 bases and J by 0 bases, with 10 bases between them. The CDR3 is CASTSGDSYNEQFF. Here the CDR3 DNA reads TGTGCCAGTACGTCAGGGGACTCCTACAATGAGCAGTTCTTC.

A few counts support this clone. The CDR3 coding sequence is TGCGCCAGCAGTCATCCCGGACAGGGCTCCTACGAGCAGTACTTC. This sequence encodes CASSHPGQGSYEQYF. The J gene is TRBJ2-7, the V gene TRBV23-1; 8 bases align to TRBD1. TRBV23-1 is marked as an open reading frame, function uncertain. The CDR3 is made up of 15 amino acids. Trimming removed 3 bases from V and 0 bases from J; junction bases left unmatched: 4.

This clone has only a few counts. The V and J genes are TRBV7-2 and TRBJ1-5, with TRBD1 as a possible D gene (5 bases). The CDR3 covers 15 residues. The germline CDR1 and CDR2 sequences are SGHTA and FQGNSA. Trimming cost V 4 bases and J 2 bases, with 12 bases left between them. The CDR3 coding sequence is TGTGCCAGCAGCTCCCGTCGGGGGGGCAATCAGCCCCAGCATTTT. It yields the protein CASSSRRGGNQPQHF.

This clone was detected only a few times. Written as DNA, the CDR3 is TGTGCCAGCTCTCCCGTAGGGGCTTCGGGCAATCAGCCCCAGCATTTT. Translation: CASSPVGASGNQPQHF. The chain carries TRBV18 and TRBJ1-5, with a weak D call TRBD1 (5 bases). The CDR3 is made up of 16 amino acids. V gave up 6 bases and J gave up 2 bases, with 17 bases separating them. The V gene's germline CDR1 is KGHSH and CDR2 LQKENI.